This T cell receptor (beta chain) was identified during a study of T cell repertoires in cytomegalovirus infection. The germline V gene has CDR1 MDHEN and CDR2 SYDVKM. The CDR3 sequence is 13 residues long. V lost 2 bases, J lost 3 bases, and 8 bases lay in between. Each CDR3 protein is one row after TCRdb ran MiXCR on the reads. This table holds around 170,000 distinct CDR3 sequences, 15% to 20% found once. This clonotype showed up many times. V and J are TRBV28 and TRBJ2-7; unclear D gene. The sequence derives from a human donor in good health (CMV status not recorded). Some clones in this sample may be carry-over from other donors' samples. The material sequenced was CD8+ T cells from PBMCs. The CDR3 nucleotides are TGTGCCAGCAGTTTAGAGGCCTTCTACGAGCAGTACTTC. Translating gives CASSLEAFYEQYF. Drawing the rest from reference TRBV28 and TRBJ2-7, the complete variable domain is DVKVTQSSRYLVKRTGEKVFLECVQDMDHENMFWYRQDPGLGLRLIYFSYDVKMKEKGDIPEGYSVSREKKERFSLILESASTNQTSMYLCASSLEAFYEQYFGPGTRLTVT.